Each of the 27 T cell receptor beta chains below was sequenced from the same sample in a study of identical twins. TCRdb independently ran MiXCR on the 5' RACE reads; one entry per CDR3 protein. The sample records hundreds of thousands of distinct CDR3 sequences, approximately 13% being singletons. Another study also made use of these data, one on yellow fever vaccine responses in identical twins.

Sequenced material: PBMCs. These receptors came from a woman aged 18-35 years in good health.

This clonotype has a count of ten or more. CDR3 amino acids: CASSQEGAGTDTQYF. The CDR3 DNA reads as TGTGCCAGCAGTCAAGAGGGGGCCGGGACAGATACGCAGTATTTT. The V call is TRBV28, the J call TRBJ2-3, with 7 bases fitting TRBD1. This CDR3 region has 15 residues. The V gene's germline CDR1 is MDHEN and CDR2 SYDVKM. After removal of 5 bases from V and 3 bases from J, the junction contained 8 bases not matched to a gene. Complete variable domain (other parts from reference TRBV28 and TRBJ2-3): DVKVTQSSRYLVKRTGEKVFLECVQDMDHENMFWYRQDPGLGLRLIYFSYDVKMKEKGDIPEGYSVSREKKERFSLILESASTNQTSMYLCASSQEGAGTDTQYFGPGTRLTVL.

DNA of the CDR3: TGTGCCAGCAGTTCGCCGGACAGAGGGACCCAGTACTTC. Translation gives CASSSPDRGTQYF. This chain links TRBV28 with TRBJ2-5; D may be TRBD1 (6 bases). Trimming cost V 4 bases and J 7 bases, with 13 bases left between them. Germline CDR1 reads MDHEN; CDR2 reads SYDVKM. This CDR3 has 13 residues. Based on the CDR3 plus reference TRBV28 and TRBJ2-5, the full variable domain is DVKVTQSSRYLVKRTGEKVFLECVQDMDHENMFWYRQDPGLGLRLIYFSYDVKMKEKGDIPEGYSVSREKKERFSLILESASTNQTSMYLCASSSPDRGTQYFGPGTRLLVL.

This sequence joins TRBV5-1 and TRBJ2-3; 12 bases are a match to TRBD1. This CDR3 is built from 17 residues. Per germline, CDR1 SGHRS and CDR2 YFSETQ. V lost 5 bases to trimming and J lost 2 bases; unmatched junction nucleotides: 9. CDR3 sequence (DNA): TGCGCCAGCAGGCTCGGAGCGGGACAGGGGGCCACAGATACGCAGTATTTT. This gives the protein CASRLGAGQGATDTQYF.

The CDR3 reads CASSQSASGRAMGSDTQYF. The CDR3 DNA reads TGTGCCAGCAGTCAATCCGCTAGCGGGAGGGCCATGGGTTCAGATACGCAGTATTTT. V gene TRBV6-1 combines with J gene TRBJ2-3, with 12 bases identical to TRBD2. V dropped 5 bases and J dropped 4; count of bases not matched to a gene: 16. The CDR3 totals 19 residues. The germline gives CDR1 MNHNS, CDR2 SASEGT.

The chain joins TRBV12-3 or TRBV12-4 to TRBJ2-2; TRBD2 agrees at 13 bases. The junction had 8 bases not matched to a gene; V was cut back by 6 bases and J by 7 bases. This CDR3 comprises 16 residues. The DNA for the CDR3 is TGTGCCAGCAGCCCACTAGCGGGAGGGCCTAGCGGGGAGCTGTTTTTT. This codes for CASSPLAGGPSGELFF.

The rearrangement links TRBV18 to TRBJ2-5; TRBD1 agrees at 11 bases. The V gene's germline CDR1 is KGHSH and CDR2 LQKENI. Germline trimming cut 2 bases from V and 1 base from J; bases unmatched to any gene: 3. The CDR3 length is 16 residues. CDR3 sequence (DNA): TGTGCCAGCTCACCATGGGGGACAGGGGGCCAAGAGACCCAGTACTTC. It translates to CASSPWGTGGQETQYF.

This clonotype was detected only a few times. The rearrangement links TRBV7-6 to TRBJ2-3; 12 nucleotides line up with TRBD2. Germline lookup yields CDR1 SGHVS and CDR2 FNYEAQ. V was pared by 2 bases and J by 4 bases, with 10 bases of the junction left unmatched. The CDR3 is made up of 18 amino acids. The CDR3 nucleotides read TGTGCCAGCAGCTTAAGGGCCCTAGCGGGAGGGCCTGCAGATACGCAGTATTTT. Translation: CASSLRALAGGPADTQYF.

In this sample, this clonotype turned up many times. The CDR3 spells CASSFLDREEAFF. Written as DNA, the CDR3 is TGTGCCAGCAGCTTCCTCGACAGGGAGGAAGCTTTCTTT. J is TRBJ1-1 and V is TRBV5-5; 7 bases map to TRBD1. Germline CDR1 is SGHKS and CDR2 is YYEKEE (reference sequence). J was trimmed by 8 bases and V by 2 bases; bases with no gene match: 6. The CDR3 is made up of 13 amino acids.

The chain carries TRBV14 and TRBJ2-1; D not certain. Trimming pared 3 bases from V and 2 bases from J, leaving 8 bases between. Germline V gives CDR1 SGHDN, CDR2 FVKESK. The CDR3 has 14 residues. The CDR3: CASSHAITYNEQFF. Here the CDR3 DNA reads TGTGCCAGCAGCCACGCGATTACCTACAATGAGCAGTTCTTC. The full variable domain, with the rest looked up from reference TRBV14 and TRBJ2-1, is EAGVTQFPSHSVIEKGQTVTLRCDPISGHDNLYWYRRVMGKEIKFLLHFVKESKQDESGMPNNRFLAERTGGTYSTLKVQPAELEDSGVYFCASSHAITYNEQFFGPGTRLTVL.

This clonotype was seen only a few times. V and J are TRBV12-3 or TRBV12-4 and TRBJ2-2, with D possibly matching TRBD1 (6 bases). The CDR3 is 15 amino acids. Trimming removed 6 bases from V and 6 bases from J, with 17 bases in between. CDR3 sequence: CASSSHRDNAGELFF. In DNA, the CDR3 is TGTGCCAGCAGCTCCCACAGGGATAACGCCGGGGAGCTGTTTTTT.

This clonotype was counted a few times. The chain is built from TRBV12-3 or TRBV12-4 and TRBJ1-1; TRBD1 is a possible D gene (6 bases). Between the trimmed V and J ends, which lost 5 bases and 0 bases, there was a span of 19 bases. CDR3 length: 17 residues. The chain's CDR3 is CASSPEVRGRMNTEAFF. DNA of the CDR3: TGTGCCAGCAGTCCCGAAGTGCGGGGGCGGATGAACACTGAAGCTTTCTTT.

There are many counts of this clonotype. The V gene is TRBV7-9, the J gene TRBJ1-2; 9 bases align to TRBD1. CDR1 is SEHNR, CDR2 FQNEAQ, per germline (reference sequence). This CDR3 comprises 14 residues. V lost 1 base and J lost 7; bases outside the gene matches: 4. CDR3 bases: TGTGCCAGCAGCTTAGGGACAGGGGACTCTGGCTACACCTTC. This translates into CASSLGTGDSGYTF.

V is TRBV7-3 and J is TRBJ2-1; 13 bases are a match to TRBD2. This CDR3 spans 16 amino acids. V lost 5 bases to trimming and J lost 11 bases; unmatched junction nucleotides: 12. The germline V gene encodes CDR1 SGHTA and CDR2 FQGTGA. This CDR3 is CASSLRTSGSVNKQFF. Written as DNA, the CDR3 is TGTGCCAGCAGCCTACGGACTAGCGGGAGTGTGAATAAGCAGTTCTTC.

This clonotype occurred a few times. The rearrangement links TRBV9 to TRBJ2-3, with D perhaps TRBD2 (6 bases). Trimming left V 0 bases short and J 7 bases short, with 12 bases between. Germline V CDR1 and CDR2: SGDLS, YYNGEE. There are 14 residues in the CDR3. This CDR3 reads CASSVDGGRNTQYF. CDR3 sequence (DNA): TGTGCCAGCAGCGTAGACGGGGGAAGAAATACGCAGTATTTT.

This clonotype was seen more than once but under ten times. This chain links TRBV5-1 with TRBJ1-6, with D tentatively TRBD1 (5 bases). Trimming left V 3 bases short and J 9 bases short, with 10 bases between. The CDR3 is 13 amino acids. Germline lookup yields CDR1 SGHRS and CDR2 YFSETQ. The CDR3 DNA follows: TGCGCCAGCAGCTCGACAGAGAGTTCACCCCTCCACTTT. Its protein product is CASSSTESSPLHF.

This clonotype was recorded a few times. CDR3 DNA sequence: TGCAGCGTTGTCAGGGATTACGAGCAGTACTTC. This sequence encodes CSVVRDYEQYF. The chain recombines TRBV29-1 with TRBJ2-7; TRBD1 might be the D (5 bases). The CDR3 loop spans 11 amino acids. CDR1 SQVTM and CDR2 ANQGSEA come from the germline V gene. Trimming cost V 4 bases and J 4 bases, with 8 bases left between them.

The chain uses TRBV6-1 and TRBJ2-3; 10 positions agree with TRBD2. The CDR3 runs to 19 residues. CDR1 MNHNS and CDR2 SASEGT come from the germline V gene. V lost 6 bases to trimming and J lost 3 bases; unmatched junction nucleotides: 18. CDR3 protein: CASRKAGTSVHPWTDTQYF. DNA for the CDR3: TGTGCCAGCAGAAAAGCCGGGACTAGCGTACACCCATGGACAGATACGCAGTATTTT.

CDR3 residues: CASSTRTVNTGELFF. The CDR3 DNA sequence: TGTGCCAGCAGCACCCGGACAGTGAACACCGGGGAGCTGTTTTTT. The V call is TRBV7-8, the J call TRBJ2-2; D is perhaps TRBD1 (6 bases). The CDR3 consists of 15 residues. Germline V gene data show CDR1 as SGHVS and CDR2 as FQNEAQ. Deletions cut 5 bases from V and 1 base from J, with 11 bases between.

The chain joins TRBV3-1 to TRBJ2-2, with D possibly matching TRBD2 (5 bases). CDR3 length: 19 residues. CDR1 LGHDT and CDR2 YNNKEL come from the germline V gene (reference sequence). V lost 0 bases, J lost 5 bases, and 22 bases lay in between. The CDR3 spells CASSQDTSRTRGRTGELFF. The CDR3 coding sequence is TGTGCCAGCAGCCAAGACACCAGCCGGACTCGGGGAAGGACCGGGGAGCTGTTTTTT.

The rearrangement joins TRBV20-1 to TRBJ2-7, with 10 bases that match TRBD2. With 5 bases clipped from V and 5 bases from J, the junction kept 15 bases outside the gene matches. Germline CDR1 DFQATT, CDR2 SNEGSKA (reference sequence). This CDR3 is 16 amino acids long. Here the CDR3 reads CSAEGLAGANWNEQYF. The CDR3 DNA reads as TGCAGTGCTGAGGGGCTAGCGGGAGCCAACTGGAACGAGCAGTACTTC.

The table lists this clonotype with a few counts. This rearrangement joins TRBV20-1 to TRBJ2-5; a possible D gene is TRBD2 (5 bases). The CDR3 runs to 13 residues. Between the trimmed V and J ends, which lost 3 bases and 2 bases, there was a span of 10 bases. In germline, CDR1 is DFQATT, CDR2 SNEGSKA (reference sequence). The CDR3 DNA reads TGCAGTGCTAGTTACGGGAAACAAGAGACCCAGTACTTC. This gives the protein CSASYGKQETQYF.

The chain recombines TRBV18 with TRBJ2-2, with TRBD1 as a possible D gene (6 bases). The CDR3 contains 15 residues. V was trimmed by 3 bases and J by 7 bases, leaving 15 bases between them. Germline-derived CDR1 and CDR2 are KGHSH and LQKENI. The CDR3 region is CASSPRTASNGELFF. The CDR3 DNA reads TGTGCCAGCTCACCCCGGACAGCCTCGAACGGGGAGCTGTTTTTT. The complete variable domain, with remaining parts taken from reference TRBV18 and TRBJ2-2, reads NAGVMQNPRHLVRRRGQEARLRCSPMKGHSHVYWYRQLPEEGLKFMVYLQKENIIDESGMPKERFSAEFPKEGPSILRIQQVVRGDSAAYFCASSPRTASNGELFFGEGSRLTVL.

This clonotype has a handful of counts. CDR3 in amino acids: CASSSPGAGSYEQYF. The CDR3 region has the DNA TGTGCCAGCAGTTCCCCCGGGGCGGGCTCCTACGAGCAGTACTTC. This chain uses TRBV27 with TRBJ2-7; the D call may be TRBD1 or TRBD2 (5 bases each). V lost 4 bases, J lost 0 bases, and 13 bases lay in between. Germline CDR1 is MNHEY and CDR2 is SMNVEV (reference sequence). This CDR3 has 15 amino acids.

The V call is TRBV12-3 or TRBV12-4, the J call TRBJ1-2; unclear D gene. V lost 6 bases and J 1 base, leaving 12 bases between the germline ends. The CDR3 consists of 14 residues. The CDR3 region has the DNA TGTGCCAGCAGCCCTACACAGTTTAACTATGGCTACACCTTC. Its translation is CASSPTQFNYGYTF.

This clonotype was recorded a few times. J is TRBJ2-1 and V is TRBV3-1; 9 nucleotides align to TRBD2. The V and J ends lost 0 bases and 5 bases, in that order; junction bases with no gene match: 8. From germline, CDR1 is LGHDT and CDR2 YNNKEL (reference sequence). This CDR3 is built from 17 residues. The CDR3 bases are TGTGCCAGCAGCCAAGATAGGACTAGCGAGGTACACAATGAGCAGTTCTTC. Amino acid sequence: CASSQDRTSEVHNEQFF.

This chain links TRBV7-3 with TRBJ2-3; unclear D gene. Germline V gene data show CDR1 as SGHTA and CDR2 as FQGTGA. This CDR3 contains 16 residues. V shed 2 bases and J shed 3 bases, with 15 bases lying between them. The CDR3 here is CASSLGQAEGTDTQYF. CDR3 sequence (DNA): TGTGCCAGCAGCTTAGGTCAGGCGGAAGGGACAGATACGCAGTATTTT.

V is TRBV6-1 and J is TRBJ1-6, with D perhaps matching TRBD1 (6 bases). The CDR3 is made up of 15 amino acids. Germline V lookup: CDR1 MNHNS, CDR2 SASEGT. V was clipped by 4 bases and J by 9 bases, with 16 bases between them. DNA for the CDR3: TGTGCCAGCAGTGTAAGTGGTGGGGGCGGTTCACCCCTCCACTTT. This sequence encodes CASSVSGGGGSPLHF.